This TCR beta chain was profiled in a study of T cells in localized non-small cell lung cancer (dated by TCRdb to the early 2020s). Study-level background: The study analyzed T cell repertoires of around 250 early-stage NSCLC patients, comparing tumors and uninvolved tumor-adjacent lungs. The cohort was made up of fewer than 250 treatment-naive NSCLC patients whose localized lung tumors had been resected. A mean age of around 66 years was recorded for the NSCLC patients, of whom 129 were male and about a hundred were female. The paper as a whole reports these results and caveats: Because multi-region tumor sequencing was not performed, intratumor heterogeneity could not be ruled out. Of the top 100 tumor clones, a median of around 57 were detected in paired uninvolved adjacent lung; under 35 were also among that lung's top 100. Because the study design was exploratory, TCR variables were selected using unadjusted p-values without false-discovery rate correction. Longer overall survival was associated with higher blood T cell density, whereas shorter survival was associated with higher adjacent-lung clonality. The highest T cell clonality was observed in uninvolved tumor-adjacent lung, where clonality exceeded that of tumor, suggesting that antigenic responses were more focused in uninvolved tumor-adjacent lung.

At diagnosis, peripheral blood, uninvolved tumor-adjacent lung and tumor were collected and were preserved as a mix of fresh-frozen and FFPE material. For TCR repertoire profiling, blood samples were analyzed as peripheral blood mononuclear cells. Via the germline V gene, CDR1 is SNHLY and CDR2 FYNNEI. From the cysteine up to the phenylalanine, the CDR3 has a length of 12 residues. Of the read, only the CDR3 DNA is kept; its 36 bases are in frame from base 1. Ends trimmed: V by 5 bases, J by 11 bases; bases unmatched to a gene: 2. This clone was observed a few times. Its recognized antigen is unknown. No base qualities exist here, and no much larger clone lies one base off it. TCR beta CDR3 regions were sequenced from DNA using the immunoSEQ Assay. The authors' analysis ran thus. T cell density was computed as TCR beta template counts normalized to usable DNA estimated by amplifying housekeeping genes. Richness was estimated using the preseqR package, with extrapolation to 400,000 templates for PBMC samples and to 120,000 templates for tissue samples. Clonality was calculated as one minus Pielou's evenness. To identify tissue-enriched TCRs, differential abundance testing was run on productive amino-acid clonotypes with a minimum total count of 5 and an alpha of 0.1. The Jaccard Index and the Morisita Overlap Index were used to measure how much the repertoires overlapped between compartments. TCR beta CDR3s were clustered by GLIPH together with public tetramer-defined viral CDR3s, and at least three viral sequences plus V-gene enrichment were required for viral motifs. In its TCRdb copy, this immuneACCESS table keeps in-frame sequences only and misses some clones. Where compared with another copy, unresolved V genes explain less than half of these, and the others have no known cause. V, J and clone size reflect that table, while D and trimming were determined from the DNA. The sample table contains 50,000 to 75,000 clones; only one count was recorded for 80% to 90% of them. About 20% of the sample belongs to the ten largest clones.

The V and J genes are TRBV2 and TRBJ1-4, with 10 bases in between that match TRBD1. Specimen: peripheral blood, collected before any cancer treatment. The source of this sequence is a man aged 35 to 69 with stage I squamous cell lung carcinoma. At the DNA level, the sequence is TGTGCCAGCAGTCAGACAGGGGGCAAACTGTTTTTT. It translates to CASSQTGGKLFF.